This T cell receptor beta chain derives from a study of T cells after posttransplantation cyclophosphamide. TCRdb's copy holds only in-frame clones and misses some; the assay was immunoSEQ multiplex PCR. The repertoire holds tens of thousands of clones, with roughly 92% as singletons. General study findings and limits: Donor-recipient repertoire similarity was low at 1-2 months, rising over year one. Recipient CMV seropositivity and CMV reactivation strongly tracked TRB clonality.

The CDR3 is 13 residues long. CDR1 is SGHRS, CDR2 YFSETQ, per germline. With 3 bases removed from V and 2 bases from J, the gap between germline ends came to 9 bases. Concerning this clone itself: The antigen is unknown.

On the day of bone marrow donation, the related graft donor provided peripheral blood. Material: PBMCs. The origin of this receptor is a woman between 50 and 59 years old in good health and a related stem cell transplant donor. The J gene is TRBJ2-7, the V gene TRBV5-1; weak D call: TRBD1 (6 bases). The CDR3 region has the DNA TGCGCCAGCAGCTCGACAGGTACCTACGAGCAGTACTTC. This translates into CASSSTGTYEQYF.